The source of this TCR beta chain is a study of CD8 T cells in ankylosing spondylitis. About this clonotype: Its antigen is undetermined.

Each CDR3 protein gets one entry after TCRdb re-called the 5' RACE reads with MiXCR. The repertoire holds under 850,000 distinct CDR3 sequences, with over 15% as singletons. Findings of the study overall: Ankylosing spondylitis blood appeared to carry a characteristic TCR beta motif of roughly 8 highly homologous variants.

Germline V gene lookup returns CDR1 DFQATT and CDR2 SNEGSKA (reference sequence). This CDR3 has 18 residues. The trim removed 3 bases at V and 8 bases at J, leaving 19 bases unmatched. What was sequenced was blood, either unsorted or a sorted T cell fraction (not recorded which). The chain joins TRBV20-1 to TRBJ2-1; 10 bases line up with TRBD2. This sequence originates from a male donor with ankylosing spondylitis. CDR3 nucleotides: TGCAGTGCTAGGGACGACATACCTAGCGGGAGAGATGTAGATGAGCAGTTCTTC. Protein: CSARDDIPSGRDVDEQFF.